This T cell receptor beta chain was recorded in a study of blood T cell repertoires in COVID-19. TCRdb's copy holds only in-frame clones and misses some; the assay was immunoSEQ multiplex PCR. The sample records approximately 310,000 clones, around 86% being singletons. Those enrolled, adults aged about 18 to 89 years, came from about two dozen US areas. This receptor was obtained from a man aged 55 to 70 who had recovered from COVID-19. The sample consisted of PBMCs or T cells enriched from blood (not recorded which).

The CDR3 DNA sequence: TGTGCCAGCAGCTCAAGGATCCCGGGACTAGCGGGATTATCGAACACCGGGGAGCTGTTTTTT. It specifies CASSSRIPGLAGLSNTGELFF. This chain links TRBV28 with TRBJ2-2; 13 bases are shared with TRBD2. CDR3 length equals 21 residues. Germline V lookup: CDR1 MDHEN, CDR2 SYDVKM. The V and J ends lost 6 bases and 0 bases, in that order; junction bases with no gene match: 16.